This TCR beta chain was identified during a study of cytomegalovirus exposure and HLA in healthy donors. Study-wide results and caveats: It was in a later analysis that TCR association rates were seen to vary by HLA locus, highest for DRB1 and lowest for HLA-C. A later analysis linked 15,000 to 20,000 TCR beta sequences to HLA alleles at 0.05 false discovery rate.

This PCR relied on a set of 60 Vbeta primers and 13 Jbeta primers. In the original workflow: Later, an analysis found about 80 million unique TCR beta chains, and about 10 million of these were shared. Repertoires were generated with immunoSEQ multiplex PCR, while TCRdb's copy carries only in-frame clones and drops some. V, J and clone size derive from that table, while D and trimming were established from the DNA sequence. The repertoire holds some 180,000 clones, with about 9% as singletons. In the case of this clone: The antigen remains undetermined.

The clonotype originates from a woman aged 25 to 39 in good health and CMV-seropositive. Sequencing was performed on PBMCs.

The CDR3: CASSSAGGQETQYF. For the CDR3, the DNA is TGCGCCAGCAGCTCCGCAGGGGGACAAGAGACCCAGTACTTC. This sequence joins TRBV5-1 and TRBJ2-5; the match to TRBD1 covers 7 bases. The CDR3 runs 14 residues. V was clipped by 3 bases and J by 2 bases; unmatched bases: 4. Per germline, CDR1 SGHRS and CDR2 YFSETQ.